This T cell receptor (beta chain) was found in a study of T cells after yellow fever vaccination. Study as a whole: SMART-Seq v4 Ultra Low Input served to prepare low-cell-number fractions. Regarding the study as a whole: Once the booster was given, most primary-vaccination clones reappeared, at just under 98% for CD4 and roughly 85% for CD8. Abundant bulk-derived clonotypes could contaminate FACS-sorted repertoires.

The study made its TCR cDNA through 5'RACE template switching. That step introduced a universal primer site along with UMIs. TCRdb itself ran the 5' RACE reads through MiXCR, one entry per CDR3 protein. The repertoire has 500,000 to 650,000 distinct CDR3 sequences, roughly 14% of them found once; the top ten carry about 14%. On this clonotype: The antigen is not known.

This clonotype was sampled from a man aged 25 to 45 who received the YFV17D yellow fever vaccine. Source: PBMCs, taken on the day of the yellow fever booster vaccination.

This CDR3 reads CASSLMVPGGSETQYF. CDR3 sequence (DNA): TGTGCCAGCAGCTTAATGGTCCCCGGTGGGAGTGAGACCCAGTACTTC. V gene TRBV7-2 combines with J gene TRBJ2-5, with D possibly matching TRBD2 (5 bases). CDR3 length equals 16 residues. Looked up from germline, CDR1 is SGHTA and CDR2 is FQGNSA. V lost 2 bases and J 5 bases, leaving 18 bases between the germline ends. The full variable domain, in which reference TRBV7-2 and TRBJ2-5 provide the parts outside the CDR3, is GAGVSQSPSNKVTEKGKDVELRCDPISGHTALYWYRQSLGQGLEFLIYFQGNSAPDKSGLPSDRFSAERTGGSVSTLTIQRTQQEDSAVYLCASSLMVPGGSETQYFGPGTRLLVL.